The table lists the clone carrying this TCR beta chain with many counts. This record belongs to a study of human T cells and chemical hapten exposure. Regarding time point: pre-sensitization, week 0. As to treatment: therapeutic diphenylcyclopropenone sensitization with weekly scalp DPC. TCRdb used MiXCR to reprocess the RACE reads, holding one entry per CDR3 protein. The sample yields some 400,000 distinct CDR3 sequences, 5.1% seen once. V was trimmed by 10 bases and J by 8 bases, leaving 12 bases between them. The CDR3 loop spans 12 amino acids. Per germline, CDR1 MNHNY and CDR2 SVGAGI (reference sequence).

J is TRBJ1-6 and V is TRBV6-6; unclear D gene. The sequence derives from a woman in her fifties or sixties with alopecia areata. Some clones in this sample may be carry-over from other donors' samples. The sample was whole blood, taken in connection with sensitization to the hapten diphenylcyclopropenone (DPC). Here the CDR3 reads CATHRADSPLHF. The DNA of the CDR3 is TGTGCCACCCACCGTGCGGATTCACCCCTCCACTTT.